This T cell receptor beta chain was obtained from a study of technical replicates of blood from several donors (dated by TCRdb to about 2017). Turning to this clone: Its antigen is unknown. No much larger clone exists at a distance of one base, and base qualities are not known.

Libraries were built with the immunoSEQ multiplex PCR assay. TCRdb took over this immuneACCESS table, retaining in-frame rearrangements with V and J assigned. Such tables are incomplete; in checked studies, under half of the missing clones stem from an unresolved V gene, and the remainder is unexplained. The sample yields about 100,000 clones; 90% to 97% were counted once. 0.2% to 0.25% of the sample is held by the ten biggest clonotypes. The specimen sequenced was T cells isolated from PBMCs. The sequence was obtained from a human donor in good health.

CDR3 loop: CASSQTGQGSSYGYTF. The DNA sequence follows: TGCGCCAGCAGCCAAACAGGACAGGGGTCGTCCTATGGCTACACCTTC. The chain is made from TRBV5-1 and TRBJ1-2, with 9 middle bases fitting TRBD1. Looking up the germline V gene yields CDR1 SGHRS and CDR2 YFSETQ. The junction shows trimming of 4 bases on V and 4 bases on J, and the gene matches do not reach 11 bases of it. There are 16 amino acids in the CDR3, from cysteine to phenylalanine inclusive. Only the CDR3 portion is preserved as DNA: 48 bases, with reading frame beginning at the first base.